A single sample is the source of the 22 T cell receptor beta chains below, sequenced in a study of blood T cell repertoires in COVID-19. Generated by immunoSEQ multiplex PCR, the TCRdb table keeps only in-frame clones and is missing some. Of about 35,000 clones in the sample, approximately 72% are singletons; the top ten hold 30% to 40%. The sequenced sample consisted of peripheral blood. The source of these receptors is a man older than 75 with acute or convalescent COVID-19.

The chain carries TRBV14 and TRBJ2-3; D is undetermined. V was shortened by 4 bases and J by 7 bases, with 6 bases between the two germline ends. Germline V gene lookup returns CDR1 SGHDN and CDR2 FVKESK. The CDR3 spans 11 residues. The CDR3 is CASSLYNTQYF. The CDR3 DNA reads TGTGCCAGCAGCCTTTATAATACGCAGTATTTT.

This clone appeared a few times. V usage is TRBV7-2 and J usage is TRBJ2-1; 9 bases map to TRBD2. This CDR3 region has 17 residues. The V gene end was trimmed by 1 base and the J gene end by 3 bases; junction bases not matched to a gene: 7. CDR1 and CDR2 (germline): SGHTA, FQGNSA. CDR3 protein: CASSLDGGGALYNEQFF. CDR3 DNA sequence: TGTGCCAGCAGCTTAGATGGCGGGGGGGCCCTCTACAATGAGCAGTTCTTC. The whole variable domain, filled in from reference TRBV7-2 and TRBJ2-1, reads GAGVSQSPSNKVTEKGKDVELRCDPISGHTALYWYRQSLGQGLEFLIYFQGNSAPDKSGLPSDRFSAERTGGSVSTLTIQRTQQEDSAVYLCASSLDGGGALYNEQFFGPGTRLTVL.

Written as DNA, the CDR3 is TGTGCCAGCAGCGTAGGATTTGGGGGGGCGAAGGCCACTGAAGCTTTCTTT. As protein: CASSVGFGGAKATEAFF. The chain is built from TRBV9 and TRBJ1-1, with D maybe TRBD1 (6 bases). CDR3 length: 17 amino acids. V gave up 0 bases and J gave up 4 bases, with 19 bases separating them. Germline CDR1 reads SGDLS; CDR2 reads YYNGEE. Combining the CDR3 with reference TRBV9 and TRBJ1-1 gives the whole variable domain DSGVTQTPKHLITATGQRVTLRCSPRSGDLSVYWYQQSLDQGLQFLIQYYNGEERAKGNILERFSAQQFPDLHSELNLSSLELGDSALYFCASSVGFGGAKATEAFFGQGTRLTVV.

The V call is TRBV2, the J call TRBJ1-1; D not resolved. Germline V gene lookup returns CDR1 SNHLY and CDR2 FYNNEI. The CDR3 is 10 residues long. V was clipped by 4 bases and J by 11 bases, with 8 bases between them. The CDR3 is CASSGIDAFF. In nucleotides, the CDR3 is TGTGCCAGCAGTGGAATAGATGCTTTCTTT.

The CDR3 DNA is TGTGCCAGCTCACAGGGGGCGTTGGTATCCAACTATGGCTACACCTTC. Translation gives CASSQGALVSNYGYTF. The V gene is TRBV18, the J gene TRBJ1-2; 7 bases match TRBD1. This CDR3 region has 16 residues. In germline, CDR1 is KGHSH, CDR2 LQKENI. The junction had 10 bases not matched to a gene; V was cut back by 4 bases and J by 2 bases.

This sequence joins TRBV15 and TRBJ2-6; unclear D gene. The CDR3 is made up of 13 amino acids. Trimming took off 5 bases at V and 0 bases at J, with 2 bases between the two ends. The germline V gene has CDR1 LNHNV and CDR2 YYDKDF (reference sequence). The chain's CDR3 is CATSLSGANVLTF. CDR3 sequence (DNA): TGTGCCACCAGCCTCTCTGGGGCCAACGTCCTGACTTTC.

CDR3: CASSISLGQSGSAEAFF. DNA for the CDR3: TGTGCCAGTAGTATATCCCTGGGACAATCGGGGTCGGCTGAAGCTTTCTTT. The chain recombines TRBV19 with TRBJ1-1; D might be TRBD1 (6 bases). Deletions cut 2 bases from V and 6 bases from J, with 22 bases between. From germline, CDR1 is LNHDA and CDR2 SQIVND (reference sequence). This CDR3 comprises 17 residues.

This clone appeared a few times. The gene calls are TRBV5-6 and TRBJ2-2, with a tentative D call TRBD2 (6 bases). The CDR3 totals 15 residues. V lost 2 bases and J lost 8, with 16 bases in between. Per the germline V gene, CDR1 is SGHDT and CDR2 is YYEEEE. CDR3 loop: CASSFGTIGTGELFF. For the CDR3, the DNA is TGTGCCAGCAGCTTCGGGACCATAGGGACTGGGGAGCTGTTTTTT. The full variable domain, in which reference TRBV5-6 and TRBJ2-2 provide the parts outside the CDR3, is DAGVTQSPTHLIKTRGQQVTLRCSPKSGHDTVSWYQQALGQGPQFIFQYYEEEERQRGNFPDRFSGHQFPNYSSELNVNALLLGDSALYLCASSFGTIGTGELFFGEGSRLTVL.

The genes are TRBV10-3 and TRBJ2-3, with D maybe TRBD1 (6 bases). The CDR3 spans 16 residues. Germline V gene data show CDR1 as ENHRY and CDR2 as SYGVKD. Trimming took off 8 bases at V and 2 bases at J, with 20 bases between the two ends. CDR3 DNA sequence: TGTGCCATCTCGGAGACCAGGGGATCCCTCACAGATACGCAGTATTTT. The encoded protein is CAISETRGSLTDTQYF.

For the CDR3, the DNA is TGTGCCAGCAGCCAATCAAGGGGTAACTATGGCTACACCTTC. Amino acid sequence: CASSQSRGNYGYTF. The chain is built from TRBV3-1 (or the pseudogene TRBV3-2) and TRBJ1-2; possibly TRBD1 for D (5 bases). The ends were cut back, 2 bases at V and 1 base at J, with 8 bases in the middle. The CDR3 extends over 14 amino acids. Germline assignment: CDR1 LGHDT and CDR2 YNNKEL (reference sequence).

The chain carries TRBV19 and TRBJ1-1, with 9 positions matching TRBD1. Germline values: CDR1 LNHDA, CDR2 SQIVND (reference sequence). The CDR3 totals 16 residues. J was trimmed by 3 bases and V by 8 bases; bases with no gene match: 13. CDR3 DNA: TGTGCCAGTTCCGGGACAGGGCTGAAGGGGCACACTGAAGCTTTCTTT. It encodes CASSGTGLKGHTEAFF.

V gene TRBV29-1 combines with J gene TRBJ2-5; D is perhaps TRBD1 (5 bases). V was trimmed by 6 bases and J by 7 bases, leaving 18 bases between them. This CDR3 spans 13 amino acids. Germline V gene data show CDR1 as SQVTM and CDR2 as ANQGSEA. The CDR3 DNA reads TGCAGCGTCCTACCCCGGGCCCAGGGGACCCAGTACTTC. As protein: CSVLPRAQGTQYF. Complete variable domain (other parts from reference TRBV29-1 and TRBJ2-5): SAVISQKPSRDICQRGTSLTIQCQVDSQVTMMFWYRQQPGQSLTLIATANQGSEATYESGFVIDKFPISRPNLTFSTLTVSNMSPEDSSIYLCSVLPRAQGTQYFGPGTRLLVL.

The V gene is TRBV5-6, the J gene TRBJ1-1, with D possibly being TRBD1 (5 bases). CDR1 SGHDT and CDR2 YYEEEE come from the germline V gene. V was shortened by 4 bases and J by 3 bases, with 19 bases between the two germline ends. The CDR3 sequence is 16 residues long. The CDR3 here is CASSTFITRDYTEAFF. The DNA of the CDR3 is TGTGCCAGCAGCACGTTCATCACCCGGGACTACACTGAAGCTTTCTTT.

The chain carries TRBV9 and TRBJ2-3; D not certain. CDR1 SGDLS and CDR2 YYNGEE come from the germline V gene. V gave up 4 bases and J gave up 5 bases, with 14 bases separating them. The CDR3 covers 14 residues. The CDR3 sequence: CASSPRLTLDTQYF. The CDR3 DNA reads TGTGCCAGCAGCCCGCGACTGACTTTAGATACGCAGTATTTT.

The chain links TRBV24-1 to TRBJ2-3; 8 bases map to TRBD2. V dropped 5 bases and J dropped 5; count of bases not matched to a gene: 11. CDR1 KGHDR and CDR2 SFDVKD come from the germline V gene. This CDR3 contains 16 residues. The CDR3 DNA is TGTGCCACCAGTGGCCCCAAAGCGGGGGCCGGAGATACGCAGTATTTT. This translates into CATSGPKAGAGDTQYF.

J is TRBJ2-1 and V is TRBV11-3; TRBD2 matches 11 bases. Germline-derived CDR1 and CDR2 are SGHNT and YENEEA. The CDR3 runs to 15 residues. J was trimmed by 8 bases and V by 2 bases; bases with no gene match: 5. The DNA for the CDR3 is TGTGCCAGCAGCTTATTAGCGGGGGGGACTGATGAGCAGTTCTTC. Protein sequence: CASSLLAGGTDEQFF.

CDR3 sequence reads: CASSDSPGQEFIEKLFF. CDR3 in DNA: TGTGCCAGCAGTGACTCGCCCGGACAGGAGTTTATAGAAAAACTGTTTTTT. The chain couples TRBV6-4 to TRBJ1-4; TRBD1 matches 7 bases. Germline V gives CDR1 MRHNA, CDR2 SNTAGT. The CDR3 is 17 residues long. J lost 8 bases, V lost 0 bases, and 12 bases had no gene match.

V usage is TRBV4-1 and J usage is TRBJ1-3, with TRBD1 matching over 7 bases. The trim removed 0 bases at V and 4 bases at J, leaving 6 bases unmatched. Germline CDR1 is MGHRA and CDR2 is YSYEKL. CDR3 length equals 16 residues. The CDR3: CASSQERRQGGNTIYF. The CDR3 bases are TGCGCCAGCAGCCAAGAAAGGCGACAGGGAGGAAACACCATATATTTT.

This clone occurred once. The chain is built from TRBV7-2 and TRBJ2-2, with D perhaps TRBD2 (6 bases). The V and J ends lost 1 base and 6 bases respectively, with 12 bases between them. Germline values: CDR1 SGHTA, CDR2 FQGNSA. The CDR3 totals 15 residues. In nucleotides, the CDR3 is TGTGCCAGCAGCTTAGAAGGTTGGGGGGCCGGGGAGCTGTTTTTT. It translates to CASSLEGWGAGELFF.

This clone was recorded a few times. CDR3 amino acids: CASSTADRALDSNQPQHF. CDR3 nucleotides: TGTGCCAGTAGTACCGCGGACAGGGCTTTAGATAGCAATCAGCCCCAGCATTTT. J is TRBJ1-5 and V is TRBV19; 8 bases fit TRBD1. The CDR3 loop spans 18 amino acids. Losses at the gene ends were 4 bases for V and 0 bases for J; bases not matched to a gene: 11. Germline-derived CDR1 and CDR2 are LNHDA and SQIVND (reference sequence). Full variable domain (remainder filled in from reference TRBV19 and TRBJ1-5): DGGITQSPKYLFRKEGQNVTLSCEQNLNHDAMYWYRQDPGQGLRLIYYSQIVNDFQKGDIAEGYSVSREKKESFPLTVTSAQKNPTAFYLCASSTADRALDSNQPQHFGDGTRLSIL.

In the case of this clone: The germline gene is not matched at one end of the junction; a read error may be the cause. The V gene is TRBV9, the J gene TRBJ1-5, with D unresolved. Germline-derived CDR1 and CDR2 are SGDLS and YYNGEE. The CDR3 loop spans 15 amino acids. The CDR3 DNA reads TGTGCCAGCAGCGTAGAGGGAGGGTGGCGTCAGCTCCAGCATTTT. It is translated as CASSVEGGWRQLQHF. Variable domain in full (rest from reference TRBV9 and TRBJ1-5): DSGVTQTPKHLITATGQRVTLRCSPRSGDLSVYWYQQSLDQGLQFLIQYYNGEERAKGNILERFSAQQFPDLHSELNLSSLELGDSALYFCASSVEGGWRQLQHFGDGTRLSIL.

The genes are TRBV9 and TRBJ1-6, with no clear D. The CDR3 is 15 residues long. Trimming left V 3 bases short and J 10 bases short, with 17 bases between. CDR1 is SGDLS and CDR2 is YYNGEE in the germline V gene. This CDR3 is CASSALGGIGSPLHF. CDR3 coding DNA: TGTGCCAGCAGCGCCCTGGGAGGCATAGGGTCACCCCTCCACTTT.